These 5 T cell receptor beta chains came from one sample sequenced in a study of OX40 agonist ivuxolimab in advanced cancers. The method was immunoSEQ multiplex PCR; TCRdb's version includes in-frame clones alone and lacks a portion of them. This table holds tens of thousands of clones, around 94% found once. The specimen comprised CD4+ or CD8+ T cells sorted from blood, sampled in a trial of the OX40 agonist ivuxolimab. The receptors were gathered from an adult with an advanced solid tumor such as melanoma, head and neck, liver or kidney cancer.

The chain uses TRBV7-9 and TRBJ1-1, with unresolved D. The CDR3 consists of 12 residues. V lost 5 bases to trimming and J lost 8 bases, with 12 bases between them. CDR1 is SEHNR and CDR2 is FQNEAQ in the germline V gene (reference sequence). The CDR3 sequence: CASSARLQEAFF. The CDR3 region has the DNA TGTGCCAGCAGCGCACGTCTACAGGAAGCTTTCTTT. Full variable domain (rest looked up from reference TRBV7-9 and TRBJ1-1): DTGVSQNPRHKITKRGQNVTFRCDPISEHNRLYWYRQTLGQGPEFLTYFQNEAQLEKSRLLSDRFSAERPKGSFSTLEIQRTEQGDSAMYLCASSARLQEAFFGQGTRLTVV.

CDR3 sequence (DNA): TGTGCCAGCAGCCCCGCGGCAGGGTCCCTTTCCTACGAGCAGTACTTC. Amino acid sequence: CASSPAAGSLSYEQYF. J is TRBJ2-7 and V is TRBV5-6; maybe TRBD1 (5 bases). Germline CDR1 and CDR2: SGHDT and YYEEEE. The V and J ends lost 4 bases and 1 base respectively, with 18 bases between them. The CDR3 covers 16 residues.

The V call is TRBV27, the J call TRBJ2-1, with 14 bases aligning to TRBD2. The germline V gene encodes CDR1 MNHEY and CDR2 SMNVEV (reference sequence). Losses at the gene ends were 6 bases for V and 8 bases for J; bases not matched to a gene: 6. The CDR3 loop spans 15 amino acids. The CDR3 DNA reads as TGTGCCAGCAGAGCCGGGACTAGCGGGAGATATGAGCAGTTCTTC. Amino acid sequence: CASRAGTSGRYEQFF.

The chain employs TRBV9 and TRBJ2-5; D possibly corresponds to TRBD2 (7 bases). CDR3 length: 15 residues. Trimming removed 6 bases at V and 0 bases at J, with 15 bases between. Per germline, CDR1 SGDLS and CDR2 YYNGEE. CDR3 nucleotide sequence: TGTGCCAGCACGACTGGGGGGGCGAACCAAGAGACCCAGTACTTC. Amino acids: CASTTGGANQETQYF.

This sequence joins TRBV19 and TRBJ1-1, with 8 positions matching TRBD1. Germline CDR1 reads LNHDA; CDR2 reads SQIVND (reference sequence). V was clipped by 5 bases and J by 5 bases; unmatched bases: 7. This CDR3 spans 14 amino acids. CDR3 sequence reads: CASSFQGAGTEAFF. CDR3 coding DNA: TGTGCCAGTAGTTTCCAGGGGGCAGGGACTGAAGCTTTCTTT.